These 28 T cell receptor beta chains were all obtained from the same sample, sequenced in a study of technical replicates of blood from a few donors. The table came from immunoSEQ multiplex PCR; TCRdb's copy has only in-frame clones and leaves some out. The repertoire holds under 85,000 clones, with 85% to 95% as singletons. The sample comprised T cells isolated from PBMCs. Every receptor here comes from a human donor in good health.

This clone was seen just once. The rearrangement uses TRBV7-9 and TRBJ1-2, with no clear D. The CDR3 runs 13 residues. Germline lookup yields CDR1 SEHNR and CDR2 FQNEAQ (reference sequence). Trimming left V 4 bases short and J 6 bases short, with 12 bases between. The CDR3 protein is CASSYATPDGYTF. The CDR3 DNA is TGTGCCAGCAGCTATGCGACACCCGATGGCTACACCTTC.

The V call is TRBV27, the J call TRBJ2-1, with D perhaps TRBD2 (6 bases). Germline lookup yields CDR1 MNHEY and CDR2 SMNVEV (reference sequence). CDR3 size: 14 residues. Deletions cut 3 bases from V and 5 bases from J, with 11 bases between. This chain's CDR3 is CASSFREINNEQFF. The DNA for the CDR3 is TGTGCCAGCAGTTTCCGGGAGATAAACAATGAGCAGTTCTTC.

A word on this clone: The same CDR3 can be traced to other DNA sequences in this sample. The CDR3 nucleotides read TGTGCCACGTTAGCGGGAGAGGGAGAGCAGTACTTC. It codes for CATLAGEGEQYF. The chain joins TRBV10-3 to TRBJ2-7; 9 nucleotides agree with TRBD2. CDR1 and CDR2 from the germline V gene are ENHRY and SYGVKD. V gave up 10 bases and J gave up 7 bases; unmatched junction bases: 8. This CDR3 is built from 12 residues.

The J gene is TRBJ2-7, the V gene TRBV27, with D uncertain. CDR1 is MNHEY, CDR2 SMNVEV, per germline (reference sequence). The CDR3 is 12 amino acids. V dropped 5 bases and J dropped 6 bases, with 11 bases sitting between them. The CDR3 is CASSTSPFEQYF. CDR3 nucleotide sequence: TGTGCCAGCAGTACGAGCCCGTTCGAGCAGTACTTC.

CDR3 coding DNA: TGTGCCAGCAGCTTGGAGCGCAATCAGCCCCAGCATTTT. The encoded protein is CASSLERNQPQHF. The rearrangement uses TRBV5-5 and TRBJ1-5; D gene ambiguous. The CDR3 spans 13 residues. Germline assignment: CDR1 SGHKS and CDR2 YYEKEE (reference sequence). The ends were cut back, 0 bases at V and 2 bases at J, with 3 bases in the middle. The full variable domain, with the rest looked up from reference TRBV5-5 and TRBJ1-5, is DAGVTQSPTHLIKTRGQQVTLRCSPISGHKSVSWYQQVLGQGPQFIFQYYEKEERGRGNFPDRFSARQFPNYSSELNVNALLLGDSALYLCASSLERNQPQHFGDGTRLSIL.

In this sample, this clone turned up once. The chain employs TRBV7-8 and TRBJ2-5; 7 bases match TRBD1. The V gene end was trimmed by 5 bases and the J gene end by 5 bases; junction bases not matched to a gene: 5. Germline V gene lookup returns CDR1 SGHVS and CDR2 FQNEAQ. The CDR3 is 13 residues long. The CDR3 region is CASSRDRDETQYF. Here the CDR3 DNA reads TGTGCCAGCAGCAGAGACAGGGACGAGACCCAGTACTTC.

The chain combines TRBV7-2 with TRBJ2-5, with 7 bases lining up with TRBD1. CDR3 length: 16 residues. The germline gives CDR1 SGHTA, CDR2 FQGNSA. V was pared by 4 bases and J by 5 bases, with 13 bases of the junction left unmatched. In DNA form, the CDR3 reads TGTGCCAGCAGCTCCATTGGACAGGTAGTTCGGGAGACCCAGTACTTC. Translated, it gives CASSSIGQVVRETQYF.

This rearrangement joins TRBV2 to TRBJ2-1, with 7 positions matching TRBD2. CDR1 and CDR2 from the germline V gene are SNHLY and FYNNEI. CDR3 length equals 15 residues. With 2 bases clipped from V and 4 bases from J, the junction kept 5 bases outside the gene matches. The CDR3 DNA reads TGTGCCAGCAGTGAAACTAGCGCAACGTACAATGAGCAGTTCTTC. This codes for CASSETSATYNEQFF.

The V and J genes are TRBV2 and TRBJ1-1, with TRBD1 matching over 10 bases. The CDR3 loop spans 15 amino acids. Looked up from germline, CDR1 is SNHLY and CDR2 is FYNNEI. The J segment lost 8 bases and the V segment lost 8 bases, leaving 14 bases of the junction unmatched. The CDR3 is CASCHGTGVTFEAFF. As DNA, the CDR3 is TGTGCCAGCTGTCACGGGACAGGGGTAACTTTCGAAGCTTTCTTT.

V gene TRBV20-1 combines with J gene TRBJ1-1; D is unclear. Looked up from germline, CDR1 is DFQATT and CDR2 is SNEGSKA (reference sequence). The CDR3 consists of 10 residues. Trimming stripped 4 bases from V and 10 bases from J, with 10 bases between. The DNA for the CDR3 is TGCAGTGCTAACGGGGTAGGAGCTTTCTTT. Translation gives CSANGVGAFF.

This rearrangement joins TRBV19 to TRBJ1-1; possibly TRBD1 for D (5 bases). From germline, CDR1 is LNHDA and CDR2 SQIVND (reference sequence). The CDR3 loop spans 13 amino acids. The ends were cut back, 5 bases at V and 4 bases at J, with 11 bases in the middle. In DNA, the CDR3 is TGTGCCAGTAGTCCGCAGGGATTCACTGAAGCTTTCTTT. It yields the protein CASSPQGFTEAFF.

This clone was found once. This rearrangement joins TRBV6-1 to TRBJ2-3, with D tentatively TRBD1 (5 bases). The CDR3 loop spans 17 amino acids. The V gene lost 4 bases and the J gene lost 1 base, with 18 bases spanning the gap. Germline-derived CDR1 and CDR2 are MNHNS and SASEGT. CDR3 coding DNA: TGTGCCAGCAGTGCCCAACGGACCAGGGCGGGCACAGATACGCAGTATTTT. It codes for CASSAQRTRAGTDTQYF.

The chain joins TRBV6-1 to TRBJ2-1; perhaps TRBD2 as D (7 bases). Germline loops: CDR1 MNHNS, CDR2 SASEGT. This CDR3 has 14 amino acids. Trimming took off 2 bases at V and 16 bases at J, with 21 bases between the two ends. The CDR3: CASSEIGGRGSYFF. CDR3 nucleotides: TGTGCCAGCAGTGAAATAGGGGGGAGGGGCTCCTACTTCTTC.

The rearrangement uses TRBV13 and TRBJ2-3; 7 nucleotides align to TRBD2. CDR1 is PRHDT and CDR2 is FYEKMQ in the germline V gene (reference sequence). CDR3 size: 14 residues. V was pared by 8 bases and J by 0 bases, with 5 bases of the junction left unmatched. CDR3 residues: CASGRGGSTDTQYF. CDR3 in DNA: TGTGCCAGCGGTCGCGGGGGTAGCACAGATACGCAGTATTTT.

The chain employs TRBV7-9 and TRBJ2-7; D unclear. Germline CDR1 and CDR2: SEHNR and FQNEAQ (reference sequence). This CDR3 is built from 13 residues. Trimming shortened V by 5 bases and J by 2 bases, and 10 bases separated the two germline ends. The CDR3 here is CASSPLGAYEQYF. Here the CDR3 DNA reads TGTGCCAGCAGCCCCCTAGGAGCCTACGAGCAGTACTTC.

This chain links TRBV18 with TRBJ2-6, with D possibly being TRBD1 (6 bases). The CDR3 extends over 16 amino acids. Trimming removed 5 bases at V and 0 bases at J, with 11 bases between. From germline, CDR1 is KGHSH and CDR2 LQKENI. The CDR3 protein is CASSVAGASGANVLTF. The CDR3 DNA sequence: TGTGCCAGCTCAGTTGCAGGGGCCTCTGGGGCCAACGTCCTGACTTTC.

This chain connects TRBV29-1 to TRBJ2-7; 7 bases match TRBD2. The CDR3 is 13 amino acids. In germline, CDR1 is SQVTM, CDR2 ANQGSEA. The ends lost 4 bases at V and 4 bases at J; junction bases unmatched: 7. CDR3 loop: CSVGGGTLYEQYF. CDR3 coding DNA: TGCAGCGTTGGGGGGGGGACCCTTTACGAGCAGTACTTC.

On this clone: Compared with germline, one end of the junction differs, possibly owing to a read error. CDR3 sequence (DNA): TGTGCCAGCAGCGTAGAGGGGGGGAAGGATCAACCCCAGCATTTT. Protein sequence: CASSVEGGKDQPQHF. The chain links TRBV9 to TRBJ1-5, with D tentatively TRBD1 (6 bases). This CDR3 is 15 amino acids long. Germline values: CDR1 SGDLS, CDR2 YYNGEE.

The chain joins TRBV30 to TRBJ2-7; 10 nucleotides agree with TRBD1. Germline CDR1 GTSNPN, CDR2 SVGIG (reference sequence). Losses at the gene ends were 2 bases for V and 4 bases for J; bases not matched to a gene: 2. The CDR3 loop spans 13 amino acids. The CDR3 region is CAWSMDRGYEQYF. The DNA for the CDR3 is TGTGCCTGGAGTATGGACAGGGGGTACGAGCAGTACTTC.

The chain couples TRBV27 to TRBJ2-7; no definite D call. Trimming removed 2 bases at V and 0 bases at J, with 8 bases between. In germline, CDR1 is MNHEY, CDR2 SMNVEV (reference sequence). This CDR3 spans 14 amino acids. The CDR3 spells CASSLNRFSYEQYF. DNA of the CDR3: TGTGCCAGCAGTTTAAACAGATTCTCCTACGAGCAGTACTTC.

Written as DNA, the CDR3 is TGCGCCAGCAGCCAAGTCCGTGGCAAGAATGAGCAGTTCTTC. Translation gives CASSQVRGKNEQFF. The chain carries TRBV4-3 and TRBJ2-1; D is undetermined. The germline V and J ends were trimmed by 1 base and 7 bases, with 11 bases remaining between them. This CDR3 is 14 amino acids long. Germline V gives CDR1 LGHNA, CDR2 YSLEER.

The chain joins TRBV7-3 to TRBJ1-1; weak D call: TRBD1 (6 bases). Germline V gene data show CDR1 as SGHTA and CDR2 as FQGTGA. V lost 5 bases to trimming and J lost 1 base, with 14 bases between them. This CDR3 is built from 15 residues. CDR3 in amino acids: CASSPRGGPNTEAFF. The CDR3 nucleotides read TGTGCCAGCAGCCCCCGGGGGGGGCCGAACACTGAAGCTTTCTTT.

V is TRBV30 and J is TRBJ1-1; TRBD1 aligns across 8 bases. Germline assignment: CDR1 GTSNPN and CDR2 SVGIG (reference sequence). This CDR3 contains 12 residues. V lost 8 bases and J lost 1; bases outside the gene matches: 3. This CDR3 is CAKGQGNTEAFF. CDR3 DNA sequence: TGTGCCAAAGGACAGGGGAACACTGAAGCTTTCTTT.

J is TRBJ2-1 and V is TRBV21-1; the table's TRBD2 call for D was not verified on the DNA. TRBV21-1 is listed as a pseudogene. This CDR3 spans 17 amino acids. The chain's CDR3 is CASSLSGTSGSHNEQFF. The CDR3 nucleotides are TGTGCCAGCAGCCTAAGCGGGACTAGCGGGAGCCACAATGAGCAGTTCTTC.

The chain has TRBV5-1 and TRBJ1-5, with a weak D call TRBD1 (6 bases). The CDR3 totals 14 residues. Germline assignment: CDR1 SGHRS and CDR2 YFSETQ. Trimming took off 4 bases at V and 1 base at J, with 9 bases between the two ends. CDR3 in amino acids: CASSTGQSNQPQHF. CDR3 DNA sequence: TGCGCCAGCAGCACGGGACAAAGCAATCAGCCCCAGCATTTT.

This clone was counted a single time. DNA of the CDR3: TGCAGCGTTGAAAGCCTGAACGATTCCTACGAGCAGTACTTC. Amino acid sequence: CSVESLNDSYEQYF. The chain carries TRBV29-1 and TRBJ2-7, with unresolved D. V lost 2 bases and J lost 1, with 12 bases in between. This CDR3 is built from 14 residues. The V gene's germline CDR1 is SQVTM and CDR2 ANQGSEA.

This chain links TRBV28 with TRBJ2-5; TRBD1 aligns across 7 bases. CDR3 length: 15 amino acids. J was trimmed by 1 base and V by 3 bases; bases with no gene match: 5. Germline CDR1 reads MDHEN; CDR2 reads SYDVKM. The CDR3 loop is CASSFWGQTQETQYF. In nucleotides, the CDR3 is TGTGCCAGCAGTTTTTGGGGACAGACCCAAGAGACCCAGTACTTC.

The genes are TRBV2 and TRBJ2-5, with 8 bases aligning to TRBD2. Germline-derived CDR1 and CDR2 are SNHLY and FYNNEI. V shed 7 bases and J 5 bases; nucleotides not matched to a gene: 15. The CDR3 loop spans 16 amino acids. The CDR3 reads CASTPAGVRGKETQYF. The CDR3 DNA follows: TGTGCCAGCACTCCAGCGGGAGTAAGGGGCAAGGAGACCCAGTACTTC.